Listed here is a single T cell receptor beta chain. Antigen unknown. The sample belongs to a study of cytomegalovirus exposure and HLA in healthy donors. Study details: In a later analysis, the approximately 120 validation repertoires were reported to have used the same platform as the roughly 670 first-cohort repertoires. The study's findings and limits: Cytomegalovirus status, reportedly, was diagnosed with high specificity and sensitivity by the classifier. The study recorded 164 TCR beta chains that were cytomegalovirus-associated.

The length of the CDR3 is 13 residues. Looked up from germline, CDR1 is GTSNPN and CDR2 is SVGIG (reference sequence). V dropped 5 bases and J dropped 5 bases, with 15 bases sitting between them. While the first cohort had over 650 subjects, the donors belonged to the separate validation cohort of roughly 120 subjects. Measured with immunoSEQ multiplex PCR; TCRdb has only the in-frame clones, and not every one. The sample has 70,000 to 80,000 clones, approximately 95% seen once. The chain links TRBV30 to TRBJ1-1; the D gene is possibly TRBD1 (5 bases). Sequencing used PBMCs. This clonotype was obtained from a woman aged 18-30 years in good health and CMV-seronegative. This CDR3 reads CAWVGRGRTEAFF. Written as DNA, the CDR3 is TGTGCCTGGGTGGGGCGGGGGAGGACTGAAGCTTTCTTT.